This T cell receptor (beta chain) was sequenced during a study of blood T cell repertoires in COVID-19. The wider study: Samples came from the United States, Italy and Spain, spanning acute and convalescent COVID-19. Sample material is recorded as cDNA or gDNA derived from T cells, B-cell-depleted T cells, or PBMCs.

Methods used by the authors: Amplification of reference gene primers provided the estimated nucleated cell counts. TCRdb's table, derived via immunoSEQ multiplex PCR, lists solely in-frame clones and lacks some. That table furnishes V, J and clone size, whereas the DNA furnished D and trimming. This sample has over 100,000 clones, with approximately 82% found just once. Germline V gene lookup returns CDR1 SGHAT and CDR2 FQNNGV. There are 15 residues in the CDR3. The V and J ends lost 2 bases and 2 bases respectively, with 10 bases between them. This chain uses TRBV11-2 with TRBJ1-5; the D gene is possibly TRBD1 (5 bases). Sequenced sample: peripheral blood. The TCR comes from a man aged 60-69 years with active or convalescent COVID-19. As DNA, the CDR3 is TGTGCCAGCAGCTTAAATTTACAGGGCAATCAGCCCCAGCATTTT. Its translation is CASSLNLQGNQPQHF.